Shown below are 8 T cell receptor beta chains from a single sample sequenced in a study of blood T cell repertoires in COVID-19. The assay was immunoSEQ multiplex PCR, and TCRdb's table has in-frame clones only and misses some. This sample has about 71,000 clones; 80% to 90% occur once, and the top ten carry less than 2.5%. Sequencing was carried out using peripheral blood. These receptors came from a human donor in a cohort sampled during active COVID-19.

This chain joins TRBV29-1 and TRBJ1-1; 7 nucleotides agree with TRBD1. J lost 5 bases, V lost 2 bases, and 11 bases had no gene match. The germline V gene has CDR1 SQVTM and CDR2 ANQGSEA. This CDR3 is built from 15 residues. The CDR3 protein is CSVEWTGRRRTEAFF. The CDR3 DNA reads as TGCAGCGTTGAATGGACAGGTCGGCGTAGGACTGAAGCTTTCTTT.

The chain uses TRBV10-3 and TRBJ2-5; a weak D match, TRBD1 (6 bases). The germline V gene encodes CDR1 ENHRY and CDR2 SYGVKD. The V end was cut by 8 bases, the J end by 1 base, with 11 bases between. The CDR3 is made up of 13 amino acids. CDR3 sequence reads: CAIGTGIQETQYF. In DNA form, the CDR3 reads TGTGCCATCGGAACAGGGATCCAAGAGACCCAGTACTTC.

The genes are TRBV7-6 and TRBJ2-7; 8 nucleotides agree with TRBD1. CDR3 length: 14 residues. Germline lookup yields CDR1 SGHVS and CDR2 FNYEAQ. Trimming took 8 bases from V and 3 from J; bases not matched to a gene: 9. CDR3 nucleotide sequence: TGTGCCAGCGGGCCAGGGGGCTTTCTCTACGAGCAGTACTTC. Encoded protein: CASGPGGFLYEQYF.

The chain carries TRBV6-5 and TRBJ2-5, with 8 bases fitting TRBD2. The J call may be mistaken, given a closer DNA end match to TRBJ2-7. Germline CDR1 and CDR2: MNHEY and SVGAGI. This CDR3 comprises 13 residues. The CDR3 sequence is CASTPGGGYEQYF. As DNA, the CDR3 is TGTGCCAGTACCCCCGGGGGGGGCTACGAGCAGTACTTC.

V and J are TRBV28 and TRBJ2-7; 9 bases fit TRBD1. The V gene's germline CDR1 is MDHEN and CDR2 SYDVKM. This CDR3 has 14 residues. J lost 8 bases, V lost 3 bases, and 8 bases had no gene match. CDR3 bases: TGTGCCAGCAGTTTGGGACAGGGAGCTATGAAGCAGTACTTC. It yields the protein CASSLGQGAMKQYF.

This clone is a singleton in its sample. This chain joins TRBV5-1 and TRBJ1-6; TRBD1 might be the D (5 bases). CDR3 length: 15 residues. The germline gives CDR1 SGHRS, CDR2 YFSETQ. Trimming took off 0 bases at V and 5 bases at J, with 9 bases between the two ends. CDR3 region: CASSLVPGNNSPLHF. For the CDR3, the DNA is TGCGCCAGCAGCTTGGTCCCAGGGAATAATTCACCCCTCCACTTT.

The V and J genes are TRBV10-2 and TRBJ1-5; maybe TRBD1 (6 bases). The CDR3 runs 17 residues. Deletions cut 5 bases from V and 0 bases from J, with 17 bases between. The germline V gene has CDR1 WSHSY and CDR2 SAAADI. The CDR3 reads CASSPRQGRYSNQPQHF. In nucleotides, the CDR3 is TGCGCCAGCAGTCCCCGGCAGGGGAGATATAGCAATCAGCCCCAGCATTTT.

CDR3 DNA: TGTGCCAGCTCACCCTCCTCAGAGGCGGGAGGCTACACCTTC. Its translation: CASSPSSEAGGYTF. The chain combines TRBV18 with TRBJ1-2; D call uncertain. The germline CDR1 and CDR2 sequences are KGHSH and LQKENI. V lost 3 bases, J lost 8 bases, and 16 bases lay in between. The CDR3 length is 14 residues.